This TCR beta chain originates from a study of tumor-infiltrating lymphocytes in primary liver carcinoma. Findings and limits, study-wide: Lesser overlap characterized tumor-adjacent and tumor-blood pairs relative to tumor region pairs.

Unsorted bulk tissue (20-30 mg) underwent RNA and DNA co-extraction. The CDR3 sequence is 16 residues long. In germline, CDR1 is SQVTM, CDR2 ANQGSEA. Researchers generated TCR beta cDNA from roughly 510 ng of total RNA, relying on a constant-region primer. It was through three nested multiplex PCR rounds of slightly modified ARM-PCR that TCR beta libraries arose. The first two PCR rounds used TRBV1-TRBV30 forward primers with a C-beta reverse primer, about 10 cycles each. TCRdb itself ran the multiplex PCR reads through MiXCR, one entry per CDR3 protein. The profile shows about 74,000 distinct CDR3 sequences, more than 60% of them singletons. In regard to this clonotype: What it binds is unknown. The junction does not match germline at one end; this may be a read error.

This chain uses TRBV29-1 with TRBJ2-3, with 11 bases matching TRBD2. The sample comprised liver tumor tissue from sampling region 4. Subset noted: tumor region T4, right-lateral pole. This TCR came from a man aged 35 to 55 with primary liver carcinoma and hepatitis B virus infection. The CDR3 reads CIVSSLTSGRRDTPHF. CDR3 DNA: TGCATCGTTTCAAGCTTAACTAGCGGGAGAAGGGATACGCCGCATTTT.